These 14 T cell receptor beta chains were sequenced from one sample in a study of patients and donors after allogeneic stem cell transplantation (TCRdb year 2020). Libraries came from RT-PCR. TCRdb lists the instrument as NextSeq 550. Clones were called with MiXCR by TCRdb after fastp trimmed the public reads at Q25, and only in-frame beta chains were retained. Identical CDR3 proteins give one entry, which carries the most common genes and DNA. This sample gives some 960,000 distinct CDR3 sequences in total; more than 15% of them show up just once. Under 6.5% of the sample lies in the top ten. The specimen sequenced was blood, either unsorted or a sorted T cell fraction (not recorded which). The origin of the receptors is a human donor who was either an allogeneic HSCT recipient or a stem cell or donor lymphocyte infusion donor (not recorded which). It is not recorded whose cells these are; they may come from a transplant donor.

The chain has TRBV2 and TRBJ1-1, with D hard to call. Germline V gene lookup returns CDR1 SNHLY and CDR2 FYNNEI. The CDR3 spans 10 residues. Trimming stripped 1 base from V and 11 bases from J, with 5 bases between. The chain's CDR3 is CASSEEIAFF. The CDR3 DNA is TGTGCCAGCAGTGAAGAGATCGCTTTCTTT.

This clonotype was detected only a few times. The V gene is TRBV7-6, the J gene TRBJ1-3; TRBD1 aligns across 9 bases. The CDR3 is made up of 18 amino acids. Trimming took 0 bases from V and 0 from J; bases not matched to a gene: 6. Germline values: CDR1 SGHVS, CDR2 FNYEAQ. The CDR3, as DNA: TGTGCCAGCAGCTTAGCAGCCCCGGGACAGGGCTCTGGAAACACCATATATTTT. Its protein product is CASSLAAPGQGSGNTIYF.

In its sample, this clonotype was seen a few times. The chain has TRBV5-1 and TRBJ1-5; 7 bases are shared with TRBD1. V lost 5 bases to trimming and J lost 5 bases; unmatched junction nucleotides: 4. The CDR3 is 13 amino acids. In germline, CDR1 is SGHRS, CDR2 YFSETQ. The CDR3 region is CASRQGGDQPQHF. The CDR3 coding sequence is TGCGCCAGCAGGCAAGGGGGCGATCAGCCCCAGCATTTT.

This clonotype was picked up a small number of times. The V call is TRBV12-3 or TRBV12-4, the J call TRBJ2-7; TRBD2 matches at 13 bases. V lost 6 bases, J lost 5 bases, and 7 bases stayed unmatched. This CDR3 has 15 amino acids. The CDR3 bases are TGTGCCAGCAGCCTGACTAGCGGGAGGAGGAACGAGCAGTACTTC. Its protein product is CASSLTSGRRNEQYF.

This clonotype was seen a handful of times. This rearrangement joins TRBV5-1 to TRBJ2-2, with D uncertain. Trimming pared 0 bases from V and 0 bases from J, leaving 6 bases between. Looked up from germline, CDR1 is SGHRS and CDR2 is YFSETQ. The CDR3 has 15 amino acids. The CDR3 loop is CASSLEVTNTGELFF. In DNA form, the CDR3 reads TGCGCCAGCAGCTTGGAAGTAACGAACACCGGGGAGCTGTTTTTT.

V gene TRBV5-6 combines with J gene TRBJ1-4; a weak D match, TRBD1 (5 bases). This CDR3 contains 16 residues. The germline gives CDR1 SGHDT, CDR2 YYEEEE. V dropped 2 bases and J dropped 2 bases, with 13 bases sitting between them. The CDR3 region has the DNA TGTGCCAGCAGCTTTCGGAGGGGCAGTACTAATGAAAAACTGTTTTTT. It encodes CASSFRRGSTNEKLFF. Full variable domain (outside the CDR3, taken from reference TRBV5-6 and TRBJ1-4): DAGVTQSPTHLIKTRGQQVTLRCSPKSGHDTVSWYQQALGQGPQFIFQYYEEEERQRGNFPDRFSGHQFPNYSSELNVNALLLGDSALYLCASSFRRGSTNEKLFFGSGTQLSVL.

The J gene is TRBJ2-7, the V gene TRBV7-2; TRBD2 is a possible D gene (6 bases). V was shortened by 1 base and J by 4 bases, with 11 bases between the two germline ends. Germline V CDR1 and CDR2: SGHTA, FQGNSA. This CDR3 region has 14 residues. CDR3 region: CASSLVLRGYEQYF. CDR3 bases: TGTGCCAGCAGCTTAGTCCTTCGGGGGTACGAGCAGTACTTC. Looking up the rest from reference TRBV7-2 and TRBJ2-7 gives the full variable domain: GAGVSQSPSNKVTEKGKDVELRCDPISGHTALYWYRQSLGQGLEFLIYFQGNSAPDKSGLPSDRFSAERTGGSVSTLTIQRTQQEDSAVYLCASSLVLRGYEQYFGPGTRLTVT.

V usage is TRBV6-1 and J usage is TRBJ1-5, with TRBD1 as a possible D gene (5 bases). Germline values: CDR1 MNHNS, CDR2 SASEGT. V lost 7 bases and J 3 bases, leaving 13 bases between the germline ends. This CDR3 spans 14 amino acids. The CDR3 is CASTPRGNNQPQHF. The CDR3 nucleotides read TGTGCCAGCACCCCCCGGGGGAACAATCAGCCCCAGCATTTT.

Here the CDR3 reads CASTGGQASSYNEQFF. The CDR3 bases are TGTGCCAGCACCGGGGGACAGGCGAGCTCCTACAATGAGCAGTTCTTC. This rearrangement joins TRBV12-3 or TRBV12-4 to TRBJ2-1; 8 bases map to TRBD1. V lost 7 bases to trimming and J lost 0 bases; unmatched junction nucleotides: 8. This CDR3 contains 16 residues.

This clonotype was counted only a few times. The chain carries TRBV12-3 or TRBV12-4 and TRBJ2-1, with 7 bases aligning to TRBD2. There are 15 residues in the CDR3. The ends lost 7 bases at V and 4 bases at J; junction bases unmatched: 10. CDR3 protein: CASIPRLAVYNEQFF. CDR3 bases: TGTGCCAGCATCCCTCGGCTAGCGGTTTACAATGAGCAGTTCTTC.

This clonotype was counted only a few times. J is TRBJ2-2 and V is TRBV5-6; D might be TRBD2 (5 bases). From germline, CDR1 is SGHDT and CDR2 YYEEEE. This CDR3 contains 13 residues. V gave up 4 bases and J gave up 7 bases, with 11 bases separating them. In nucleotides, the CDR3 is TGTGCCAGCAGCACCCGGGGAGTCGGGGAGCTGTTTTTT. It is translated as CASSTRGVGELFF.

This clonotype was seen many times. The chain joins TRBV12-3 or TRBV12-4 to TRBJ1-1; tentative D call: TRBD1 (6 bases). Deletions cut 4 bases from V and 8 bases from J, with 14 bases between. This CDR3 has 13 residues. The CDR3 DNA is TGTGCCAGCAGTTACGGAGGGGGGATGGAAGCTTTCTTT. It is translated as CASSYGGGMEAFF.

CDR3 DNA sequence: TGTGCCAGCAGCACGGGGACATTAGACCCCTACGAGCAGTACTTC. Protein sequence: CASSTGTLDPYEQYF. V usage is TRBV5-5 and J usage is TRBJ2-7; D might be TRBD1 (6 bases). From germline, CDR1 is SGHKS and CDR2 YYEKEE (reference sequence). Trimming removed 4 bases at V and 2 bases at J, with 16 bases between. This CDR3 has 15 residues.

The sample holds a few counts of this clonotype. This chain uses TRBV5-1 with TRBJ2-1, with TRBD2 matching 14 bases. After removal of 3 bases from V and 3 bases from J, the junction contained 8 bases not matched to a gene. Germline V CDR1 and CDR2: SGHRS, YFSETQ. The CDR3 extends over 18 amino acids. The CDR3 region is CASSYPLGTSGGYNEQFF. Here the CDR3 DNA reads TGCGCCAGCAGCTACCCACTCGGGACTAGCGGGGGCTACAATGAGCAGTTCTTC. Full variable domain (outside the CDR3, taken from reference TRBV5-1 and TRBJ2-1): KAGVTQTPRYLIKTRGQQVTLSCSPISGHRSVSWYQQTPGQGLQFLFEYFSETQRNKGNFPGRFSGRQFSNSRSEMNVSTLELGDSALYLCASSYPLGTSGGYNEQFFGPGTRLTVL.